These T cell receptor beta chains were read from a single sample in a study of CD8+ T cells in alopecia areata. Profiling relied on immunoSEQ multiplex PCR, and the TCRdb table lists in-frame clones only, not all of them. Among fewer than 250,000 clones listed, 64% were seen once. This sample comprised CD4+ T cells sorted from blood, obtained at week 4, from a patient treated with tofacitinib. These receptors all come from a human donor with alopecia areata. The CDR3 runs from the conserved cysteine through the conserved F or W. D genes are given only for firm matches. Rows give clone size only sometimes, using once, few, many, or a class for an expanded clone.

D	size	J	V	length	CDR3	DNA
.	.	TRBJ1-6	TRBV2	12	CASTPGPSPLHF	TGTGCCAGCACCCCCGGGCCTTCACCCCTCCACTTT
.	once	TRBJ1-5	TRBV2	14	CASSEQGFNQPQHF	TGTGCCAGCAGTGAACAGGGGTTCAATCAGCCCCAGCATTTT
TRBD2	.	TRBJ2-3	TRBV30	13	CAIGASGADTQYF	TGTGCCATTGGGGCTAGCGGGGCAGATACGCAGTATTTT
.	.	TRBJ1-1	TRBV29-1	14	CSVERGGPNTEAFF	TGCAGCGTTGAAAGGGGGGGGCCGAACACTGAAGCTTTCTTT
.	.	TRBJ2-3	TRBV5-1	16	CASSLIGAGPTDTQYF	TGCGCCAGCAGCTTGATTGGGGCGGGGCCCACAGATACGCAGTATTTT
.	.	TRBJ2-1	TRBV7-9	15	CASSLDGGISNEQFF	TGTGCCAGCAGCTTAGACGGGGGAATTTCGAATGAGCAGTTCTTC
.	.	TRBJ2-3	TRBV5-4	14	CASSFPGSTDTQYF	TGTGCCAGCAGCTTTCCGGGGAGCACAGATACGCAGTATTTT
.	.	TRBJ2-7	TRBV29-1	11	CSVYRVDGQYF	TGCAGCGTCTACAGGGTGGATGGGCAGTACTTC
.	.	TRBJ1-1	TRBV29-1	14	CSVSAGKRGTEAFF	TGCAGCGTTTCTGCGGGGAAGCGGGGGACTGAAGCTTTCTTT
.	few	TRBJ2-7	TRBV6-5	15	CASSPFGGATNEQYF	TGTGCCAGCAGTCCCTTCGGTGGAGCAACCAACGAGCAGTACTTC
.	.	TRBJ2-6	TRBV5-1	15	CASSRDGSGANVLTF	TGCGCCAGCAGTAGGGACGGCTCTGGGGCCAACGTCCTGACTTTC
TRBD1	few	TRBJ2-2	TRBV4-1	20	CASSQARGQGASFFAGELFF	TGCGCCAGCAGCCAAGCCAGGGGGCAGGGGGCGTCGTTTTTCGCCGGGGAGCTGTTTTTT
.	few	TRBJ1-2	TRBV2	12	CASGSGTRGYTF	TGTGCCAGCGGCTCCGGGACGAGGGGCTACACCTTC
TRBD2	.	TRBJ2-3	TRBV2	10	CASRPGGEYF	TGTGCCAGCCGGCCCGGGGGGGAGTATTTT
TRBD2	.	TRBJ2-3	TRBV5-4	16	CASSPGTSFRTDTQYF	TGTGCCAGCAGCCCCGGGACTAGCTTCCGCACAGATACGCAGTATTTT
.	.	TRBJ2-1	TRBV30	12	CAWNLDPRGQFF	TGTGCCTGGAATCTCGACCCTCGGGGGCAGTTCTTC
.	once	TRBJ1-4	TRBV27	14	CASSLRNKGEKLFF	TGTGCCAGCAGTTTAAGAAACAAGGGTGAAAAACTGTTTTTT
.	.	TRBJ2-7	TRBV30	13	CAWSRPGAYEQYF	TGTGCCTGGAGCCGTCCGGGGGCCTACGAGCAGTACTTC
.	.	TRBJ2-5	TRBV29-1	13	CTSWRGLQETQYF	TGCACCTCATGGAGGGGACTGCAAGAGACCCAGTACTTC
.	.	TRBJ1-6	TRBV15	14	CATSRDKDNSPLHF	TGTGCCACCAGCCGAGACAAAGATAATTCACCCCTCCACTTT
.	few	TRBJ1-5	TRBV5-6	11	CASSSNQPQHF	TGTGCCAGCAGCTCTAATCAGCCCCAGCATTTT
.	few	TRBJ1-5	TRBV29-1	17	CSVDVLRQVVFNQPQHF	TGCAGCGTTGACGTCCTCCGACAGGTGGTATTCAATCAGCCCCAGCATTTT
TRBD2	few	TRBJ2-3	TRBV29-1	15	CSVGETSGPTDTQYF	TGCAGCGTTGGAGAGACTAGCGGTCCCACAGATACGCAGTATTTT
.	.	TRBJ1-5	TRBV18	14	CASSPGGGNQPQHF	TGTGCCAGCTCACCAGGGGGGGGCAATCAGCCCCAGCATTTT
.	.	TRBJ1-1	TRBV2	13	CASTTRPETEAFF	TGTGCCAGCACAACGCGCCCGGAGACTGAAGCTTTCTTT
.	.	TRBJ2-5	TRBV5-1	12	CASNKFDGTQYF	TGCGCCAGCAATAAATTTGACGGGACCCAGTACTTC
.	once	TRBJ1-1	TRBV25-1	14	CASSDTGPSTEAFF	TGTGCCAGCAGTGATACAGGGCCGAGCACTGAAGCTTTCTTT